These 11 T cell receptor beta chains came from one sample sequenced in a study of CD8 T cells in ankylosing spondylitis. TCRdb called the 5' RACE reads again in MiXCR, with one record for every CDR3 protein. The table lists a few hundred thousand distinct CDR3 sequences, roughly 20% of them singletons, with around 7.8% in the top ten. The source material was blood, either unsorted or a sorted T cell fraction (not recorded which). These receptors came from a male donor with ankylosing spondylitis or in good health (not recorded which).

This clonotype was found a few times. As DNA, the CDR3 is TGCGCCAGCAGCTTGAGGGACAGCAACACTGAAGCTTTCTTT. Protein product: CASSLRDSNTEAFF. V is TRBV5-1 and J is TRBJ1-1, with 7 bases aligning to TRBD1. V dropped 1 base and J dropped 2; count of bases not matched to a gene: 2. Germline assignment: CDR1 SGHRS and CDR2 YFSETQ. The CDR3 is 14 residues long.

The chain uses TRBV2 and TRBJ1-6, with D unresolved. Germline assignment: CDR1 SNHLY and CDR2 FYNNEI. The CDR3 spans 13 residues. Trimming shortened V by 6 bases and J by 0 bases, and 3 bases separated the two germline ends. This CDR3 is CASRSSYNSPLHF. Here the CDR3 DNA reads TGTGCCAGCAGAAGCTCCTATAATTCACCCCTCCACTTT.

This clonotype was detected ten times or more. The CDR3 region is CATSDGTVSSYNEQFF. Here the CDR3 DNA reads TGTGCCACCAGTGATGGGACGGTCAGCTCCTACAATGAGCAGTTCTTC. The chain links TRBV24-1 to TRBJ2-1; perhaps D is TRBD1 or TRBD2 (5 bases each). This CDR3 contains 16 residues. Trimming stripped 3 bases from V and 0 bases from J, with 11 bases between. Germline V gene lookup returns CDR1 KGHDR and CDR2 SFDVKD.

This clonotype was seen repeatedly, ten times or more. The chain employs TRBV20-1 and TRBJ1-6; weak D call: TRBD1 (6 bases). Germline V gives CDR1 DFQATT, CDR2 SNEGSKA (reference sequence). This CDR3 spans 14 amino acids. Trimming cost V 3 bases and J 10 bases, with 16 bases left between them. The CDR3 reads CSASVGGGTSPLHF. Written as DNA, the CDR3 is TGCAGTGCTAGTGTGGGAGGGGGTACGTCACCCCTCCACTTT.

The chain has TRBV11-1 and TRBJ1-6, with D perhaps matching TRBD1 (6 bases). Germline CDR1 and CDR2: SGHAT and FQDESV (reference sequence). The CDR3 extends over 17 amino acids. The V end was cut by 2 bases, the J end by 10 bases, with 21 bases between. The CDR3 DNA reads TGTGCCAGCAGCTTACTGCCGGCAGGGGCGCCCCTGTCACCCCTCCACTTT. It translates to CASSLLPAGAPLSPLHF.

This clonotype was observed many times. V and J are TRBV7-9 and TRBJ2-3; TRBD2 aligns across 8 bases. Trimming at V came to 3 bases and at J to 4 bases, leaving 12 bases not matched to a gene. Germline-derived CDR1 and CDR2 are SEHNR and FQNEAQ (reference sequence). This CDR3 region has 17 residues. The CDR3 is CASSLVQAGVGADTQYF. CDR3 DNA sequence: TGTGCCAGCAGCTTGGTGCAAGCGGGAGTTGGGGCAGATACGCAGTATTTT.

This clonotype was detected only a few times. The chain is built from TRBV5-1 and TRBJ2-1, with 13 bases aligning to TRBD2. Germline V CDR1 and CDR2: SGHRS, YFSETQ. The CDR3 covers 16 residues. The V and J ends lost 3 bases and 4 bases, in that order; junction bases with no gene match: 4. CDR3 coding DNA: TGCGCCAGCAGCTCGGGACTAGCGGGGCGGTACAATGAGCAGTTCTTC. It codes for CASSSGLAGRYNEQFF. The full variable domain, its missing parts supplied by reference TRBV5-1 and TRBJ2-1, is KAGVTQTPRYLIKTRGQQVTLSCSPISGHRSVSWYQQTPGQGLQFLFEYFSETQRNKGNFPGRFSGRQFSNSRSEMNVSTLELGDSALYLCASSSGLAGRYNEQFFGPGTRLTVL.

This chain links TRBV19 with TRBJ1-1; a weak D match, TRBD1 (5 bases). Looked up from germline, CDR1 is LNHDA and CDR2 is SQIVND (reference sequence). The CDR3 extends over 14 amino acids. V was trimmed by 5 bases and J by 0 bases, leaving 10 bases between them. CDR3 protein: CASSSDIMNTEAFF. The CDR3 bases are TGTGCCAGTAGTTCGGACATAATGAACACTGAAGCTTTCTTT.

This chain connects TRBV9 to TRBJ2-3; 9 bases align to TRBD1. Germline CDR1 SGDLS, CDR2 YYNGEE. This CDR3 is built from 16 residues. V shed 0 bases, J shed 0 bases, and the junction held 2 bases outside the gene matches. The CDR3 is CASSVAGTGSTDTQYF. DNA of the CDR3: TGTGCCAGCAGCGTAGCCGGGACAGGGAGCACAGATACGCAGTATTTT.

This clonotype was observed many times. The chain is built from TRBV20-1 and TRBJ1-1; 7 bases match TRBD1. The CDR3 is made up of 15 amino acids. Germline values: CDR1 DFQATT, CDR2 SNEGSKA (reference sequence). Trimming cost V 0 bases and J 1 base; bases outside gene matches: 5. Here the CDR3 DNA reads TGCAGTGCTAGAGATCCAGACAGGGAGAACACTGAAGCTTTCTTT. Amino acids: CSARDPDRENTEAFF.

This clonotype was observed a few times. Here the CDR3 reads CASMWGNSPLHF. CDR3 DNA sequence: TGTGCCAGCATGTGGGGGAATTCACCCCTCCACTTT. The chain has TRBV2 and TRBJ1-6, with a weak D call TRBD1 (5 bases). With 7 bases removed from V and 7 bases from J, the gap between germline ends came to 8 bases. Germline CDR1 reads SNHLY; CDR2 reads FYNNEI. This CDR3 has 12 amino acids.